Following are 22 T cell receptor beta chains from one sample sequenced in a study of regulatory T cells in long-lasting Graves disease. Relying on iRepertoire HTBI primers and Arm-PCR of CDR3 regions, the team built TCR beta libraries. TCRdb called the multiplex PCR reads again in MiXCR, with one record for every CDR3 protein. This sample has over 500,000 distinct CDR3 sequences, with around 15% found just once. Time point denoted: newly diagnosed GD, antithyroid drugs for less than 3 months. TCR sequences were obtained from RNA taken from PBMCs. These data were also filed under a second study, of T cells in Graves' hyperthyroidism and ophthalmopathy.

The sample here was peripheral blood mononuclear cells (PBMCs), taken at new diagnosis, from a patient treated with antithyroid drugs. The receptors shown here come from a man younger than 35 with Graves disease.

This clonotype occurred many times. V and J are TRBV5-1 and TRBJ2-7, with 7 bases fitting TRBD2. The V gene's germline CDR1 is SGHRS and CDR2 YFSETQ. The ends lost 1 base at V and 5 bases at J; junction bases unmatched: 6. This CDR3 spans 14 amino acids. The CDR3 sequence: CASSLMQGGNEQYF. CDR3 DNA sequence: TGCGCCAGCAGCTTGATGCAGGGAGGGAACGAGCAGTACTTC.

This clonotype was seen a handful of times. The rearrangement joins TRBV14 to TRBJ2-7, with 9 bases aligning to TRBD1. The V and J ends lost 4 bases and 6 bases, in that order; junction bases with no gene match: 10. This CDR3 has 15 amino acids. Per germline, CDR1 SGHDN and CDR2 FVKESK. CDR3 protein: CASSPASDRGGEQYF. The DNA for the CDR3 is TGTGCCAGCAGCCCCGCCTCGGACAGGGGAGGCGAGCAGTACTTC.

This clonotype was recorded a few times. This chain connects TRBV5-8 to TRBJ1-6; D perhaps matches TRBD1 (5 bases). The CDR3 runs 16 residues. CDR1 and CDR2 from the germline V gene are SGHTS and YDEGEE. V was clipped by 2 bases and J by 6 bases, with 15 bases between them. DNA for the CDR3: TGTGCCAGCAGCTTCGCAGGGATGGCTGGTAATTCACCCCTCCACTTT. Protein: CASSFAGMAGNSPLHF.

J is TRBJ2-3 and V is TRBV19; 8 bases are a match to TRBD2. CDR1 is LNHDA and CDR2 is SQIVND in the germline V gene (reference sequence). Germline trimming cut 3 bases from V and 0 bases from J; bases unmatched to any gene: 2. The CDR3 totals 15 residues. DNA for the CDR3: TGTGCCAGTAGTATTCGGACTAGCAGCACAGATACGCAGTATTTT. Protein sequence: CASSIRTSSTDTQYF. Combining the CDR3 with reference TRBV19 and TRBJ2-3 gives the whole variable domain DGGITQSPKYLFRKEGQNVTLSCEQNLNHDAMYWYRQDPGQGLRLIYYSQIVNDFQKGDIAEGYSVSREKKESFPLTVTSAQKNPTAFYLCASSIRTSSTDTQYFGPGTRLTVL.

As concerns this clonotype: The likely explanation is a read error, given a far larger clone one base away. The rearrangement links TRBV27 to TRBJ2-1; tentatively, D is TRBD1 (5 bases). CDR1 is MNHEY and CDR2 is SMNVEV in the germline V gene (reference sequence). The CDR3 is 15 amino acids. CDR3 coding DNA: TGTGCCGGCAGTTTAACCTCAGGGATCTACAATGAGCAGTTCTTC. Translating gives CAGSLTSGIYNEQFF.

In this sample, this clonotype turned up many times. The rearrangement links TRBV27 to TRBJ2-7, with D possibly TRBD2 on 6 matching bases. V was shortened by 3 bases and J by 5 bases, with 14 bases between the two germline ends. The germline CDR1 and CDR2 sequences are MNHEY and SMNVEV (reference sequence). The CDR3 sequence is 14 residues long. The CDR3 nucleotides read TGTGCCAGCAGTTTTGGGACGGGAGTGAACGAGCAGTACTTC. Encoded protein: CASSFGTGVNEQYF.

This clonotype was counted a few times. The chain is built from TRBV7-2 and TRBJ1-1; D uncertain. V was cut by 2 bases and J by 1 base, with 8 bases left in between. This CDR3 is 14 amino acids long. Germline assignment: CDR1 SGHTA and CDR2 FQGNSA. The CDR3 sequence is CASSLLPSNTEAFF. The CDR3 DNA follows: TGTGCCAGCAGCTTACTCCCATCGAACACTGAAGCTTTCTTT.

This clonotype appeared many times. In nucleotides, the CDR3 is TGTGCCACCGAGGTGGGGGCCTACGAGCAGTACTTC. It translates to CATEVGAYEQYF. The rearrangement uses TRBV7-2 and TRBJ2-7, with D tentatively TRBD1 or TRBD2 (5 bases each). Germline V gene lookup returns CDR1 SGHTA and CDR2 FQGNSA. Trimming removed 10 bases at V and 2 bases at J, with 12 bases between. The CDR3 consists of 12 residues. The complete variable domain, with remaining parts taken from reference TRBV7-2 and TRBJ2-7, reads GAGVSQSPSNKVTEKGKDVELRCDPISGHTALYWYRQSLGQGLEFLIYFQGNSAPDKSGLPSDRFSAERTGGSVSTLTIQRTQQEDSAVYLCATEVGAYEQYFGPGTRLTVT.

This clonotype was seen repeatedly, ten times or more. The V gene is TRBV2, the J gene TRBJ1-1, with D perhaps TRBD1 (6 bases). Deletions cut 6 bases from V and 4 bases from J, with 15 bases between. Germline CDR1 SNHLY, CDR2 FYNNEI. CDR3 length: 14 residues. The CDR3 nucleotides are TGTGCCAGCAGGGGGGCGCTCCCGGGCACTGAAGCTTTCTTT. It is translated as CASRGALPGTEAFF.

In DNA, the CDR3 is TGTGCCAGCACCCAGGGGGGGGGAGGAGTAGCCTACAATGAGCAGTTCTTC. Its protein product is CASTQGGGGVAYNEQFF. V and J are TRBV5-4 and TRBJ2-1; either TRBD1 or TRBD2 may fit D (7 bases each). In germline, CDR1 is SGHNT, CDR2 YYREEE (reference sequence). CDR3 length: 17 residues. Trimming left V 6 bases short and J 2 bases short, with 21 bases between.

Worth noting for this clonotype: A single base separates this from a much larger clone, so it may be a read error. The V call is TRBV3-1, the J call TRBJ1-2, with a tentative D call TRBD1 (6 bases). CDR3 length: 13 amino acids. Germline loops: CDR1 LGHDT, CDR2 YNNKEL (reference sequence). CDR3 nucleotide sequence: TGTACCAGCAGGACAGAAGGCGCTGGGGGCTACACCTTC. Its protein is CTSRTEGAGGYTF.

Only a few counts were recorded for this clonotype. Written as DNA, the CDR3 is TGTGCCAGCAGCTCGCCTCGACACGGACCTAATGAAAAACTGTTTTTT. This encodes CASSSPRHGPNEKLFF. The chain uses TRBV7-9 and TRBJ1-4, with unresolved D. The CDR3 is 16 amino acids. V lost 4 bases to trimming and J lost 3 bases, with 15 bases between them. Germline loops: CDR1 SEHNR, CDR2 FQNEAQ (reference sequence).

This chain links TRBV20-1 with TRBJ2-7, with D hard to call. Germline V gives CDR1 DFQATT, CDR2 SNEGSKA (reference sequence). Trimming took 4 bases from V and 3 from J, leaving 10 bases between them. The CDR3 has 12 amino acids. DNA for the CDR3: TGCAGTGCTACCCCGGAAGGCTACGAGCAGTACTTC. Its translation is CSATPEGYEQYF.

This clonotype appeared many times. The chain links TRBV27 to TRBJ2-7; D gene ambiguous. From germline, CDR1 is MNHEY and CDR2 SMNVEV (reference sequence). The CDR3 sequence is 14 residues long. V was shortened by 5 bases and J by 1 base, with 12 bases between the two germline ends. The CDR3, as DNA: TGTGCCAGCAGTAATTCGGTCGGGTCCTACGAGCAGTACTTC. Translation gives CASSNSVGSYEQYF.

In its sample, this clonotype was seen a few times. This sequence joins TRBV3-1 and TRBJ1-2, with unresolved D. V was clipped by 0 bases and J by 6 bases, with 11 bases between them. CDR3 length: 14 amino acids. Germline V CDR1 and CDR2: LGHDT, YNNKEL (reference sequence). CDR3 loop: CASSQDKTRHGYTF. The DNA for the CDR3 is TGTGCCAGCAGCCAAGATAAAACACGACATGGCTACACCTTC. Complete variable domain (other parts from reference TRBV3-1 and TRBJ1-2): DTAVSQTPKYLVTQMGNDKSIKCEQNLGHDTMYWYKQDSKKFLKIMFSYNNKELIINETVPNRFSPKSPDKAHLNLHINSLELGDSAVYFCASSQDKTRHGYTFGSGTRLTVV.

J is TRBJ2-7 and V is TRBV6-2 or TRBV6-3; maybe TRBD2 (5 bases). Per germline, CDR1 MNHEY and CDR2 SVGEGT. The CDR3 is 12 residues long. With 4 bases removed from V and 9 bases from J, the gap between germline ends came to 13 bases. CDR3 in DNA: TGTGCCAGCAGTTTCGACGTACGGGGGCAGTACTTC. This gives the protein CASSFDVRGQYF.

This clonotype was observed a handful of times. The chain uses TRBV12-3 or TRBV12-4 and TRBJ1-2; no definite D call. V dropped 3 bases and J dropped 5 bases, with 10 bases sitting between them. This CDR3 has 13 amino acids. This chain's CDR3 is CASSLAGWYGYTF. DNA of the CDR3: TGTGCCAGCAGTTTGGCCGGGTGGTATGGCTACACCTTC.

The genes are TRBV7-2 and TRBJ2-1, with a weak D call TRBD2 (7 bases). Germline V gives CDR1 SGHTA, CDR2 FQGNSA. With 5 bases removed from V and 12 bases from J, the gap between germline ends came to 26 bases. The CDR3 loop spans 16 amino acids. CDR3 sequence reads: CASSKDLAEGTIGQFF. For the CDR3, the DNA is TGTGCCAGCAGCAAAGACCTAGCGGAGGGGACAATCGGGCAGTTCTTC.

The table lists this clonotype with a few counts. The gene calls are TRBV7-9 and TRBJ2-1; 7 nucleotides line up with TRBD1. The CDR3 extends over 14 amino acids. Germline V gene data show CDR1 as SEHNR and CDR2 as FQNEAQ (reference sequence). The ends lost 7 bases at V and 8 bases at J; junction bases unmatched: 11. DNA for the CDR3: TGTGCCAGCACCACGCGAGGGGGCAGGGATGAGCAGTTCTTC. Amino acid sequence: CASTTRGGRDEQFF.

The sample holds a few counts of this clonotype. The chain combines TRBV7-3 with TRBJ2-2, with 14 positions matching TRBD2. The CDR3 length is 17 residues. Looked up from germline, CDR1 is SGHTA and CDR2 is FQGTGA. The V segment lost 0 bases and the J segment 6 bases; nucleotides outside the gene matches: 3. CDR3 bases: TGTGCCAGCAGCTTAACGGTGACTAGCGGGAGGGCCGGGGAGCTGTTTTTT. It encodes CASSLTVTSGRAGELFF.

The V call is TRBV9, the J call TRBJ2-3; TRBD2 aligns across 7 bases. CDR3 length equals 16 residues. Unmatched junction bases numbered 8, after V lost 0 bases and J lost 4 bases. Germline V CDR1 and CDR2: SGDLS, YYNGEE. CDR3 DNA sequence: TGTGCCAGCAGCGTAGGGTCTAGCGGTTACCCAGATACGCAGTATTTT. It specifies CASSVGSSGYPDTQYF.

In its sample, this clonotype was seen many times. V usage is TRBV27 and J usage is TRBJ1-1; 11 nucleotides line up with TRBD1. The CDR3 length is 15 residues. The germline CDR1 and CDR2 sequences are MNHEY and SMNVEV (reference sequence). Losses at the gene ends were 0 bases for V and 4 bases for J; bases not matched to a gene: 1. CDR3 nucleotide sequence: TGTGCCAGCAGTTTATCTGGGACAGGGGGCACTGAAGCTTTCTTT. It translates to CASSLSGTGGTEAFF.